This T cell receptor beta chain emerged from a study of blood T cell repertoires in COVID-19. Study context: Acute and convalescent COVID-19 specimens originated in the United States, Italy and Spain. In each case, the material was cDNA or gDNA derived from T cells, B-cell-depleted T cells, or PBMCs.

The CDR3 loop spans 15 amino acids. CDR1 is MNHNY and CDR2 is SVGAGI in the germline V gene (reference sequence). V lost 0 bases to trimming and J lost 7 bases; unmatched junction nucleotides: 8. Study processing details: For nucleated cells, counts were estimated from reference gene primer amplification. Produced via immunoSEQ multiplex PCR; TCRdb's table is partial and in-frame only. V, J and clone size derive from that table, while D and trimming were established from the DNA sequence. The sample includes about 300,000 clones, 70% to 90% of them seen just once. What was sequenced was peripheral blood. The rearrangement links TRBV6-6 to TRBJ2-5; 7 nucleotides agree with TRBD1. This clonotype originated in a woman in her 30s who had recovered from COVID-19. In DNA form, the CDR3 reads TGTGCCAGCAGTTACTCGTTGAGGGGGCATTGGACCCAGTACTTC. Translated, it gives CASSYSLRGHWTQYF.